What follows are 24 T cell receptor beta chains derived from one specimen sequenced in a study of metastatic and nonmetastatic thyroid tumors. Until they underwent thyroid surgery, no patient had received any treatment. TCRdb re-clonotyped the PCR reads via MiXCR. The repertoire consists of 30,000 to 40,000 clones, with about a fifth occurring once and the leading ten covering over 2.5%. Material: tumor tissue. The receptors derive from a male donor with papillary thyroid cancer or a benign thyroid nodule (not recorded which). Some clones in this sample may be carry-over from other donors' samples.

In nucleotides, the CDR3 is TGTGCCTGGAGTGTACTAGCGGGAAGCGATACGCAGTATTTT. Translated, it gives CAWSVLAGSDTQYF. This sequence joins TRBV30 and TRBJ2-3; TRBD2 aligns across 10 bases. CDR1 and CDR2 (germline): GTSNPN, SVGIG (reference sequence). V was pared by 0 bases and J by 6 bases, with 3 bases of the junction left unmatched. This CDR3 contains 14 residues.

This clone was recorded at least ten times. This rearrangement joins TRBV11-1 to TRBJ2-2, with TRBD1 matching 7 bases. CDR1 and CDR2 (germline): SGHAT, FQDESV (reference sequence). V trimming: 5 bases; J trimming: 5 bases; junction bases outside the gene matches: 11. The CDR3 sequence is 16 residues long. The CDR3 loop reads CASSPSTGLGTGELFF. The DNA of the CDR3 is TGTGCCAGCAGCCCCTCGACAGGGCTTGGGACCGGGGAGCTGTTTTTT.

This clone appeared many times. The chain uses TRBV11-3 and TRBJ2-1, with 7 bases identical to TRBD2. The CDR3 loop spans 14 amino acids. CDR1 and CDR2 (germline): SGHNT, YENEEA. The J segment lost 5 bases and the V segment lost 5 bases, leaving 6 bases of the junction unmatched. The CDR3 region is CASSPPSGNNEQFF. CDR3 nucleotide sequence: TGTGCCAGCAGCCCACCTAGCGGAAACAATGAGCAGTTCTTC.

In the case of this clone: It may be a read error: a sequence one base away is much more abundant. This rearrangement joins TRBV12-3 or TRBV12-4 to TRBJ2-4; D tentatively fits TRBD1 or TRBD2 (5 bases each). The CDR3 loop spans 17 amino acids. V lost 7 bases and J 3 bases, leaving 22 bases between the germline ends. CDR3 bases: TGTGCCAGCACCGACCCGGGGCCCGCACACGACAAAAACATTCAGTACTTC. It codes for CASTDPGPAHDKNIQYF.

This clone was seen repeatedly, ten times or more. Written as DNA, the CDR3 is TGTGCCAGCAGCTTGGCCGGGGAGACCCAGTACTTC. This translates into CASSLAGETQYF. This chain joins TRBV7-9 and TRBJ2-5; no definite D call. CDR1 SEHNR and CDR2 FQNEAQ come from the germline V gene (reference sequence). This CDR3 has 12 residues. The ends were cut back, 3 bases at V and 5 bases at J, with 7 bases in the middle.

Ten or more counts support this clone. This CDR3 is also generated by other DNA sequences in the sample. The chain couples TRBV14 to TRBJ1-1; perhaps TRBD1 as D (5 bases). V was cut by 5 bases and J by 1 base, with 14 bases left in between. Germline values: CDR1 SGHDN, CDR2 FVKESK. The CDR3 loop spans 15 amino acids. The CDR3 protein is CASSWGAGRNTEAFF. The CDR3 DNA is TGTGCCAGCAGCTGGGGTGCAGGGAGGAACACTGAAGCTTTCTTT.

This clone was recorded many times. The chain combines TRBV11-2 with TRBJ2-2; no definite D call. The germline CDR1 and CDR2 sequences are SGHAT and FQNNGV. This CDR3 comprises 15 residues. With 5 bases removed from V and 3 bases from J, the gap between germline ends came to 13 bases. Here the CDR3 DNA reads TGTGCCAGCAGCCCTACCGACTTTCACACCGGGGAGCTGTTTTTT. This sequence encodes CASSPTDFHTGELFF.

This clone has a count of ten or more. The gene calls are TRBV7-9 and TRBJ2-7; D unclear. The V end was cut by 5 bases, the J end by 4 bases, with 12 bases between. The CDR3 loop spans 13 amino acids. CDR1 SEHNR and CDR2 FQNEAQ come from the germline V gene (reference sequence). This CDR3 is CASSPTISYEQYF. Written as DNA, the CDR3 is TGTGCCAGCAGCCCGACCATTTCATACGAGCAGTACTTC.

CDR3 protein: CASSGLAEPYEQYF. CDR3 DNA: TGTGCCAGCAGTGGACTAGCGGAGCCTTACGAGCAGTACTTC. The chain is built from TRBV7-9 and TRBJ2-7, with 10 bases identical to TRBD2. Germline assignment: CDR1 SEHNR and CDR2 FQNEAQ (reference sequence). The CDR3 covers 14 residues. V lost 6 bases, J lost 4 bases, and 6 bases stayed unmatched.

The V gene is TRBV20-1, the J gene TRBJ2-1; TRBD1 agrees at 10 bases. The CDR3 runs to 14 residues. From germline, CDR1 is DFQATT and CDR2 SNEGSKA (reference sequence). The V and J ends lost 7 bases and 6 bases, in that order; junction bases with no gene match: 9. This chain's CDR3 is CSVAGTGEINEQFF. CDR3 sequence (DNA): TGCAGTGTCGCCGGGACAGGGGAGATCAATGAGCAGTTCTTC.

This clone was seen only once. The chain links TRBV6-2 or TRBV6-3 to TRBJ1-6; a possible D gene is TRBD1 (5 bases). This CDR3 is built from 19 residues. Germline loops: CDR1 MNHEY, CDR2 SVGEGT. The V gene lost 0 bases and the J gene lost 6 bases, with 21 bases spanning the gap. The CDR3: CASSYSPTGGGFVNSPLHF. CDR3 sequence (DNA): TGTGCCAGCAGTTACTCGCCTACTGGGGGAGGGTTCGTTAATTCACCCCTCCACTTT.

Of note for this clone: Its ends do not fully match the called genes, so a read error is possible. The V call is TRBV28, the J call TRBJ2-4; a possible D gene is TRBD2 (6 bases). This CDR3 comprises 17 residues. The germline gives CDR1 MDHEN, CDR2 SYDVKM. The CDR3 DNA is TGTGCCAGCAGTTTACCCCTCGACGGGGAGGACCCCGGGGAGGTTAACTTC. It translates to CASSLPLDGEDPGEVNF. Complete variable domain (other parts from reference TRBV28 and TRBJ2-4): DVKVTQSSRYLVKRTGEKVFLECVQDMDHENMFWYRQDPGLGLRLIYFSYDVKMKEKGDIPEGYSVSREKKERFSLILESASTNQTSMYLCASSLPLDGEDPGEVNFGAGTRLSVL.

This clone was recorded at least ten times. The rearrangement uses TRBV4-1 and TRBJ1-3; no reliable D call. From germline, CDR1 is MGHRA and CDR2 YSYEKL. Between the trimmed V and J ends, which lost 1 base and 2 bases, there was a span of 9 bases. The CDR3 spans 15 residues. CDR3 protein: CASSQAWTTGNTIYF. The DNA of the CDR3 is TGCGCCAGCAGCCAAGCATGGACGACTGGAAACACCATATATTTT.

This clone was seen at least ten times. The rearrangement joins TRBV11-2 to TRBJ1-4; TRBD1 is a possible D gene (5 bases). Germline-derived CDR1 and CDR2 are SGHAT and FQNNGV. The germline V and J ends were trimmed by 0 bases and 5 bases, with 16 bases remaining between them. The CDR3 length is 17 residues. The CDR3 DNA is TGTGCCAGCAGCTTAGAGGCACGGACAACTGAAAATGAAAAACTGTTTTTT. It translates to CASSLEARTTENEKLFF.

The V gene is TRBV11-2, the J gene TRBJ2-7; D possibly corresponds to TRBD2 (5 bases). Trimming pared 6 bases from V and 1 base from J, leaving 16 bases between. The CDR3 has 15 amino acids. Germline CDR1 SGHAT, CDR2 FQNNGV. DNA of the CDR3: TGTGCCAGCAGGTGGTCGAGGGCCGGTTCCTACGAGCAGTACTTC. Its translation: CASRWSRAGSYEQYF.

This clone was seen many times. The chain joins TRBV19 to TRBJ1-5; D uncertain. In germline, CDR1 is LNHDA, CDR2 SQIVND (reference sequence). There are 13 residues in the CDR3. V lost 3 bases and J lost 3, with 6 bases in between. The chain's CDR3 is CASSMIDNQPQHF. The CDR3 DNA sequence: TGTGCCAGTAGTATGATAGACAATCAGCCCCAGCATTTT.

With respect to this clone: Sequence at one end of the junction differs from germline and may be a read error. The rearrangement joins TRBV30 to TRBJ2-3, with D possibly TRBD2 on 5 matching bases. The CDR3 has 14 amino acids. Germline values: CDR1 GTSNPN, CDR2 SVGIG (reference sequence). The DNA of the CDR3 is TGTGTCTGGAGGAAGGGCGGAAGCACAGATACGCAGTATTTT. Translated: CVWRKGGSTDTQYF. Combining the CDR3 with reference TRBV30 and TRBJ2-3 gives the whole variable domain SQTIHQWPATLVQPVGSPLSLECTVEGTSNPNLYWYRQAAGRGLQLLFYSVGIGQISSEVPQNLSASRPQDRQFILSSKKLLLSDSGFYLCVWRKGGSTDTQYFGPGTRLTVL.

This clone was observed many times. The V gene is TRBV6-1, the J gene TRBJ1-5; weak D call: TRBD1 (6 bases). Germline CDR1 MNHNS, CDR2 SASEGT. This CDR3 spans 15 amino acids. Deletions cut 7 bases from V and 9 bases from J, with 22 bases between. CDR3 bases: TGTGCCAGCATTTTAAATCAGGGGCTTTCTTGGCCCCAGCATTTT. Residues: CASILNQGLSWPQHF.

The chain carries TRBV20-1 and TRBJ1-3; D might be TRBD1 (6 bases). The CDR3 is 15 amino acids. The germline V gene encodes CDR1 DFQATT and CDR2 SNEGSKA (reference sequence). Trimming shortened V by 6 bases and J by 1 base, and 16 bases separated the two germline ends. CDR3 residues: CSATDRRGSGNTIYF. The CDR3 bases are TGCAGTGCCACGGACAGAAGAGGGTCTGGAAACACCATATATTTT.

This clone has ten or more counts. Given the absence of the conserved phenylalanine or tryptophan at the CDR3 end, a read error is likely. V is TRBV6-1 and J is TRBJ1-1; 10 positions match TRBD1. From germline, CDR1 is MNHNS and CDR2 SASEGT. The CDR3 length is 14 residues. V was pared by 4 bases and J by 5 bases, with 4 bases of the junction left unmatched. The CDR3 DNA sequence: TGTGCCAGCAGTGCCGGGACAGGGGTTACTGAAGCTTTCTCT. Translation gives CASSAGTGVTEAFS.

This clone was counted a few times. The chain uses TRBV6-1 and TRBJ1-5; D may be TRBD1 (5 bases). Germline V gives CDR1 MNHNS, CDR2 SASEGT. Trimming stripped 10 bases from V and 2 bases from J, with 15 bases between. The CDR3 extends over 14 amino acids. The CDR3 region is CAIGGGEGNQPQHF. The CDR3 DNA sequence: TGTGCCATCGGGGGGGGTGAAGGCAATCAGCCCCAGCATTTT.

This clone showed up many times. The CDR3 loop is CASSLSPGFGYEQYF. The CDR3 DNA follows: TGCGCCAGCAGCTTGTCTCCAGGTTTCGGCTACGAGCAGTACTTC. This chain connects TRBV5-1 to TRBJ2-7; D gene ambiguous. Per germline, CDR1 SGHRS and CDR2 YFSETQ. V was pared by 1 base and J by 3 bases, with 14 bases between. This CDR3 comprises 15 residues.

Many counts were recorded for this clone. The chain recombines TRBV11-2 with TRBJ2-5; 8 bases are a match to TRBD1. Per the germline V gene, CDR1 is SGHAT and CDR2 is FQNNGV. Trimming at V came to 5 bases and at J to 2 bases, leaving 4 bases not matched to a gene. The CDR3 sequence is 14 residues long. The CDR3 DNA reads TGTGCCAGCAGCCCGACAGGGGTTCAAGAGACCCAGTACTTC. Translated, it gives CASSPTGVQETQYF.

This clone was detected ten times or more. The CDR3, as DNA: TGTGCCACCAGCAGCTCTAGCGGGAGGCCCACAGATACGCAGTATTTT. Amino acids: CATSSSSGRPTDTQYF. The V gene is TRBV15, the J gene TRBJ2-3; TRBD2 matches 11 bases. The length of the CDR3 is 16 residues. The V gene end was trimmed by 3 bases and the J gene end by 2 bases; junction bases not matched to a gene: 4. CDR1 is LNHNV, CDR2 YYDKDF, per germline (reference sequence).